The next 31 T cell receptor beta chains were all read from a single sample in a study of OX40 agonist ivuxolimab in advanced cancers. Some clones are missing from TCRdb's copy, which holds only in-frame ones; the method was immunoSEQ multiplex PCR. Of roughly 70,000 clones in the sample, approximately 90% were seen once. The sample consisted of CD4+ or CD8+ T cells sorted from blood, taken in a trial of the OX40 agonist ivuxolimab. The receptors stem from an adult with an advanced solid tumor such as melanoma, head and neck, liver or kidney cancer.

The chain employs TRBV6-1 and TRBJ2-3, with D unresolved. This CDR3 has 15 amino acids. Germline V CDR1 and CDR2: MNHNS, SASEGT. Trimming cost V 6 bases and J 0 bases, with 13 bases left between them. CDR3 region: CASREISPSTDTQYF. CDR3 DNA: TGTGCCAGCAGGGAAATATCACCTAGCACAGATACGCAGTATTTT.

This chain uses TRBV15 with TRBJ2-5, with 8 bases lining up with TRBD1. The germline CDR1 and CDR2 sequences are LNHNV and YYDKDF (reference sequence). Trimming at V came to 3 bases and at J to 2 bases, leaving 5 bases not matched to a gene. The CDR3 is 15 amino acids. CDR3 protein: CATSRRTGLQETQYF. The CDR3, as DNA: TGTGCCACCAGCAGGCGGACAGGGCTGCAAGAGACCCAGTACTTC.

This clone has only one observation. The rearrangement uses TRBV5-1 and TRBJ2-3, with D perhaps matching TRBD2 (7 bases). Per germline, CDR1 SGHRS and CDR2 YFSETQ. Trimming shortened V by 3 bases and J by 2 bases, and 13 bases separated the two germline ends. This CDR3 has 15 amino acids. CDR3 protein: CASSSLGGDTDTQYF. For the CDR3, the DNA is TGCGCCAGCAGCTCCCTAGGGGGGGACACAGATACGCAGTATTTT.

The rearrangement uses TRBV19 and TRBJ2-1; D gene unclear. Per germline, CDR1 LNHDA and CDR2 SQIVND (reference sequence). Trimming pared 4 bases from V and 9 bases from J, leaving 10 bases between. The CDR3 has 12 amino acids. DNA for the CDR3: TGTGCCAGTAGTACAATAGCAGGTGAGCAGTTCTTC. Encoded protein: CASSTIAGEQFF.

V usage is TRBV15 and J usage is TRBJ2-1; 9 nucleotides line up with TRBD2. V dropped 1 base and J dropped 6; count of bases not matched to a gene: 4. The CDR3 is 15 amino acids. The germline V gene has CDR1 LNHNV and CDR2 YYDKDF (reference sequence). The CDR3 is CATSRGLAEVNEQFF. The CDR3, as DNA: TGTGCCACCAGCAGAGGACTAGCGGAAGTCAATGAGCAGTTCTTC.

The chain carries TRBV29-1 and TRBJ2-7; 8 bases agree with TRBD2. With V trimmed by 5 bases and J by 6 bases, 12 bases remained unmatched. CDR3 length: 14 residues. CDR1 is SQVTM, CDR2 ANQGSEA, per germline. The CDR3: CSVSGSLTVVEQYF. CDR3 nucleotides: TGCAGCGTTAGCGGGAGCCTCACGGTGGTCGAGCAGTACTTC.

This clone appeared once. The CDR3 loop is CASSPRTGGLNTGELFF. Written as DNA, the CDR3 is TGTGCCAGCAGCCCGCGGACAGGGGGCCTTAACACCGGGGAGCTGTTTTTT. The chain uses TRBV27 and TRBJ2-2; TRBD1 agrees at 11 bases. CDR1 is MNHEY, CDR2 SMNVEV, per germline (reference sequence). This CDR3 has 17 amino acids. V was pared by 6 bases and J by 2 bases, with 8 bases of the junction left unmatched.

V gene TRBV28 combines with J gene TRBJ1-5; D unclear. The CDR3 covers 13 residues. Germline V gene data show CDR1 as MDHEN and CDR2 as SYDVKM. Trimming took 2 bases from V and 4 from J, leaving 6 bases between them. CDR3 protein: CASSLMGNQPQHF. The CDR3 nucleotides read TGTGCCAGCAGTTTAATGGGGAATCAGCCCCAGCATTTT.

V is TRBV28 and J is TRBJ2-1, with a possible D match to TRBD2 (5 bases). CDR1 is MDHEN, CDR2 SYDVKM, per germline. The V gene lost 10 bases and the J gene lost 7 bases, with 17 bases spanning the gap. This CDR3 is 13 amino acids long. CDR3 nucleotide sequence: TGTGCCACCTTGCGGGCCGCACCTAATGAGCAGTTCTTC. Translation gives CATLRAAPNEQFF.

This clone was picked up one time. The chain uses TRBV20-1 and TRBJ2-2; D uncertain. Trimming removed 5 bases from V and 1 base from J, with 2 bases in between. Per germline, CDR1 DFQATT and CDR2 SNEGSKA (reference sequence). The CDR3 length is 11 residues. DNA of the CDR3: TGCAGTGCTTTGAACACCGGGGAGCTGTTTTTT. Protein sequence: CSALNTGELFF.

The gene calls are TRBV19 and TRBJ1-1; 11 nucleotides line up with TRBD1. The CDR3 loop spans 13 amino acids. Germline V CDR1 and CDR2: LNHDA, SQIVND (reference sequence). J was trimmed by 8 bases and V by 5 bases; bases with no gene match: 4. CDR3 bases: TGTGCCAGTAGTCTAGGACAGGGGGCAGAAGCTTTCTTT. Its protein product is CASSLGQGAEAFF.

The V and J genes are TRBV7-6 and TRBJ2-3; 7 bases align to TRBD1. J gave up 5 bases and V 6 bases, and 5 bases lay outside the gene matches. The CDR3 has 13 amino acids. Germline CDR1 reads SGHVS; CDR2 reads FNYEAQ. CDR3 nucleotide sequence: TGTGCCAGCAGTTTGGGACAGAAAGATACGCAGTATTTT. This codes for CASSLGQKDTQYF. Full variable domain (missing parts from reference TRBV7-6 and TRBJ2-3): GAGVSQSPRYKVTKRGQDVALRCDPISGHVSLYWYRQALGQGPEFLTYFNYEAQQDKSGLPNDRFSAERPEGSISTLTIQRTEQRDSAMYRCASSLGQKDTQYFGPGTRLTVL.

The rearrangement links TRBV5-1 to TRBJ1-1; D remains ambiguous. CDR1 and CDR2 (germline): SGHRS, YFSETQ. The CDR3 is 15 amino acids. V dropped 0 bases and J dropped 6 bases, with 15 bases sitting between them. The CDR3 DNA follows: TGCGCCAGCAGCTTGGATGACACCGAGACCTCTGAAGCTTTCTTT. Translation: CASSLDDTETSEAFF.

The chain links TRBV6-6 to TRBJ2-7; D gene uncertain. V lost 5 bases to trimming and J lost 6 bases, with 8 bases between them. CDR1 and CDR2 (germline): MNHNY, SVGAGI (reference sequence). The length of the CDR3 is 11 residues. The CDR3 loop reads CASSPGREQYF. For the CDR3, the DNA is TGTGCCAGCAGTCCCGGACGCGAGCAGTACTTC.

The genes are TRBV10-3 and TRBJ2-1, with D possibly matching TRBD1 (6 bases). Germline V gives CDR1 ENHRY, CDR2 SYGVKD. The CDR3 is 16 amino acids. The germline V and J ends were trimmed by 4 bases and 7 bases, with 20 bases remaining between them. The chain's CDR3 is CAISVRQELVGNEQFF. DNA of the CDR3: TGTGCCATCAGTGTGAGACAGGAACTAGTGGGTAATGAGCAGTTCTTC.

The rearrangement uses TRBV27 and TRBJ2-2; D is undetermined. This CDR3 spans 14 amino acids. V lost 10 bases and J lost 5, with 17 bases in between. CDR1 is MNHEY and CDR2 is SMNVEV in the germline V gene (reference sequence). In DNA form, the CDR3 reads TGTGCCACTTACGCGACACGGAGAACCGGGGAGCTGTTTTTT. It is translated as CATYATRRTGELFF.

The chain couples TRBV28 to TRBJ1-5, with 9 bases fitting TRBD1. The germline gives CDR1 MDHEN, CDR2 SYDVKM. Trimming removed 5 bases from V and 6 bases from J; junction bases left unmatched: 8. CDR3 length: 15 residues. CDR3: CASSPPGQGAQPQHF. CDR3 in DNA: TGTGCCAGCAGTCCGCCGGGACAGGGAGCTCAGCCCCAGCATTTT.

Only a few counts were recorded for this clone. The V call is TRBV5-4, the J call TRBJ2-7, with TRBD2 matching 10 bases. The CDR3 has 15 amino acids. V lost 4 bases, J lost 1 base, and 5 bases stayed unmatched. In germline, CDR1 is SGHNT, CDR2 YYREEE (reference sequence). The CDR3, as DNA: TGTGCCAGCAGCGCCGGACTAGCGGAATCCTACGAGCAGTACTTC. Amino acid sequence: CASSAGLAESYEQYF.

This chain joins TRBV6-1 and TRBJ2-2; either TRBD1 or TRBD2 may supply D (5 bases each). CDR3 length equals 15 residues. The V and J ends lost 6 bases and 2 bases respectively, with 13 bases between them. Germline lookup yields CDR1 MNHNS and CDR2 SASEGT. The CDR3: CASSRVGGNTGELFF. In DNA form, the CDR3 reads TGTGCCAGCAGCCGCGTTGGGGGAAACACCGGGGAGCTGTTTTTT.

The chain is built from TRBV19 and TRBJ2-5, with D possibly being TRBD2 (6 bases). Per the germline V gene, CDR1 is LNHDA and CDR2 is SQIVND (reference sequence). Trimming removed 2 bases from V and 5 bases from J, with 12 bases in between. This CDR3 has 14 residues. The CDR3 DNA is TGTGCCAGTAGTATAAGGGCTGGAGGGGAGACCCAGTACTTC. Protein sequence: CASSIRAGGETQYF.

V gene TRBV5-1 combines with J gene TRBJ2-5; D gene unclear. Germline V gives CDR1 SGHRS, CDR2 YFSETQ. V shed 0 bases and J shed 2 bases, with 8 bases lying between them. CDR3 size: 14 residues. CDR3 sequence (DNA): TGCGCCAGCAGCTTGGGATCTGGGCAAGAGACCCAGTACTTC. This encodes CASSLGSGQETQYF.

The J gene is TRBJ2-5, the V gene TRBV7-2, with D perhaps matching TRBD1 or TRBD2 (5 bases each). V was cut by 4 bases and J by 4 bases, with 13 bases left in between. CDR1 is SGHTA, CDR2 FQGNSA, per germline. The CDR3 extends over 14 amino acids. CDR3 nucleotides: TGTGCCAGCAGCTCGCCGGGGACGGGAGAGACCCAGTACTTC. Translating it yields CASSSPGTGETQYF. The full variable domain, its missing parts supplied by reference TRBV7-2 and TRBJ2-5, is GAGVSQSPSNKVTEKGKDVELRCDPISGHTALYWYRQSLGQGLEFLIYFQGNSAPDKSGLPSDRFSAERTGGSVSTLTIQRTQQEDSAVYLCASSSPGTGETQYFGPGTRLLVL.

This clone was picked up one time. The CDR3 loop is CASSLRRDRGFQETQYF. The CDR3 nucleotides are TGTGCCAGCAGCTTGCGGAGGGACAGGGGGTTTCAAGAGACCCAGTACTTC. V gene TRBV5-8 combines with J gene TRBJ2-5, with TRBD1 identical over 11 bases. Trimming took 1 base from V and 2 from J; bases not matched to a gene: 7. Germline loops: CDR1 SGHTS, CDR2 YDEGEE. This CDR3 spans 17 amino acids.

The chain couples TRBV6-6 to TRBJ1-1; D is unresolved. Trimming removed 7 bases from V and 1 base from J, with 10 bases in between. Germline CDR1 reads MNHNY; CDR2 reads SVGAGI (reference sequence). The CDR3 is 13 amino acids. The chain's CDR3 is CASTRGANTEAFF. The CDR3 DNA reads TGTGCCAGCACCCGCGGTGCGAACACTGAAGCTTTCTTT.

The genes are TRBV15 and TRBJ1-5, with TRBD1 identical over 9 bases. V gave up 3 bases and J gave up 3 bases; unmatched junction bases: 3. The germline CDR1 and CDR2 sequences are LNHNV and YYDKDF (reference sequence). This CDR3 comprises 15 residues. The CDR3 DNA reads TGTGCCACCAGCAGTCGGACAGGGGACAATCAGCCCCAGCATTTT. Amino acid sequence: CATSSRTGDNQPQHF.

To note about this clone: In the same sample, other DNA sequences code for this CDR3. This sequence joins TRBV9 and TRBJ2-5; D possibly matches TRBD1 or TRBD2 (5 bases each). CDR1 and CDR2 from the germline V gene are SGDLS and YYNGEE. V lost 2 bases, J lost 5 bases, and 10 bases lay in between. This CDR3 region has 13 residues. CDR3 residues: CASSVRGGETQYF. The CDR3 bases are TGTGCCAGCAGCGTGAGGGGCGGGGAGACCCAGTACTTC.

This chain connects TRBV19 to TRBJ1-1; maybe TRBD1 (6 bases). The CDR3 loop spans 16 amino acids. Germline CDR1 LNHDA, CDR2 SQIVND (reference sequence). Trimming removed 3 bases from V and 0 bases from J, with 14 bases in between. The DNA of the CDR3 is TGTGCCAGTAGTATTGCGGCAGGGGTGCTGAACACTGAAGCTTTCTTT. This sequence encodes CASSIAAGVLNTEAFF. Full variable domain (rest looked up from reference TRBV19 and TRBJ1-1): DGGITQSPKYLFRKEGQNVTLSCEQNLNHDAMYWYRQDPGQGLRLIYYSQIVNDFQKGDIAEGYSVSREKKESFPLTVTSAQKNPTAFYLCASSIAAGVLNTEAFFGQGTRLTVV.

This sequence joins TRBV25-1 and TRBJ2-2, with 7 bases aligning to TRBD1. CDR3 length equals 14 residues. V was pared by 7 bases and J by 6 bases, with 8 bases of the junction left unmatched. CDR1 MGHDK and CDR2 SYGVNS come from the germline V gene. CDR3 loop: CASKRQGLAGELFF. CDR3 nucleotides: TGTGCCAGCAAACGACAGGGCTTGGCCGGGGAGCTGTTTTTT.

This rearrangement joins TRBV5-4 to TRBJ1-3, with D maybe TRBD1 (5 bases). V was shortened by 4 bases and J by 3 bases, with 14 bases between the two germline ends. CDR1 and CDR2 (germline): SGHNT, YYREEE (reference sequence). The length of the CDR3 is 15 residues. This chain's CDR3 is CASSPSGPFGNTIYF. DNA for the CDR3: TGTGCCAGCAGCCCCTCGGGGCCTTTTGGAAACACCATATATTTT.

The chain employs TRBV6-5 and TRBJ2-1, with D maybe TRBD2 (6 bases). V was clipped by 8 bases and J by 7 bases, with 21 bases between them. This CDR3 has 15 residues. Germline V gene sequence: CDR1 MNHEY, CDR2 SVGAGI. CDR3 protein: CASYTLTGGINEQFF. CDR3 in DNA: TGTGCCAGCTATACCCTTACCGGAGGGATAAATGAGCAGTTCTTC.

The chain links TRBV6-1 to TRBJ2-5, with TRBD2 identical over 14 bases. The CDR3 runs to 15 residues. The germline gives CDR1 MNHNS, CDR2 SASEGT. V trimming: 5 bases; J trimming: 5 bases; junction bases outside the gene matches: 4. The CDR3 spells CASSPRTSGRETQYF. As DNA, the CDR3 is TGTGCCAGCAGTCCTCGGACTAGCGGGAGGGAGACCCAGTACTTC.